This T cell receptor beta chain was retrieved from a study of CD8 T cells in Susac syndrome. In the case of this clonotype: Its specificity is unknown.

Looked up from germline, CDR1 is MNHEY and CDR2 is SVGAGI. The CDR3 extends over 15 amino acids. Trimming at V came to 5 bases and at J to 8 bases, leaving 8 bases not matched to a gene. RNA in amounts of roughly 0.5 to 1 ug was reverse transcribed with random hexamers. TCRdb reprocessed the immunoSEQ multiplex PCR reads via MiXCR and lists one record per CDR3 protein. Among roughly 200,000 distinct CDR3 sequences listed, under 95% were seen once. Study-level results: The authors found no clonal expansion in Susac syndrome CD4+ T cell repertoires.

TEMRA cells underwent FACS enrichment and CD8+ and CD4+ T cells underwent negative isolation. The origin of this receptor is a human donor with Susac syndrome. The chain is built from TRBV6-5 and TRBJ2-7, with 14 positions matching TRBD2. Source material: CD4+ T cells from PBMCs. The CDR3 reads CASSSRTSGGSKQYF. The CDR3 region has the DNA TGTGCCAGCAGTAGCCGGACTAGCGGGGGGAGTAAGCAGTACTTC.